Listed below are T cell receptor beta chains from one sample, sequenced in a study of cytomegalovirus exposure and HLA in healthy donors. Only in-frame clones appear in the TCRdb table, and some are missing; sequencing was by immunoSEQ multiplex PCR. This table holds some 150,000 clones, 70% to 90% found once. Sequencing was done on a sample of PBMCs. These receptors all come from a middle-aged woman in good health and CMV-seropositive. Each CDR3 is given with its conserved first and last residue. The D gene is left open where the match is weak. A row's size may be missing; if present it is once, few, many or a size class.

TRBJ2-3,.,TRBD2,TRBV11-2,CASSLGGTSGSRLDTQYF,TGTGCCAGCAGCTTAGGGGGGACTAGCGGGAGTAGGTTGGATACGCAGTATTTT
TRBJ2-1,.,.,TRBV7-9,CASSPRESGPNNEQFF,TGTGCCAGCAGCCCCCGGGAAAGCGGTCCTAACAATGAGCAGTTCTTC
TRBJ1-1,.,.,TRBV29-1,CSVAQANTEAFF,TGCAGCGTTGCACAGGCGAACACTGAAGCTTTCTTT
TRBJ1-1,.,.,TRBV11-3,CASSAQGSEAFF,TGTGCCAGCAGCGCACAGGGTTCTGAAGCTTTCTTT
TRBJ2-3,.,.,TRBV28,CASSLGSARTDTQYF,TGTGCCAGCAGTTTAGGTAGCGCCCGCACAGATACGCAGTATTTT
TRBJ1-2,few,.,TRBV30,CAWSVNTLNYGYTF,TGTGCCTGGAGTGTAAACACCCTTAACTATGGCTACACCTTC
TRBJ2-3,.,.,TRBV7-5,CVRRPQRVPTDTQYF,TGTGTCAGACGCCCCCAGCGGGTCCCCACAGATACGCAGTATTTT
TRBJ1-3,.,.,TRBV30,CAWSRGVMSSGNTIYF,TGTGCCTGGAGCAGGGGAGTTATGTCCTCTGGAAACACCATATATTTT
TRBJ2-7,.,.,TRBV5-1,CASSLKGYEQYF,TGCGCCAGCAGCTTGAAGGGGTACGAGCAGTACTTC
TRBJ2-3,.,.,TRBV5-4,CASSPRGDTQYF,TGTGCCAGCAGCCCGCGGGGAGATACGCAGTATTTT
TRBJ2-6,.,.,TRBV11-3,CASSLGAGANVLTF,TGTGCCAGCAGCTTAGGTGCAGGTGCCAACGTCCTGACTTTC
TRBJ2-5,.,TRBD2,TRBV7-2,CASSLVLLTSGTPETQYF,TGTGCCAGCAGCTTAGTCCTTCTGACTAGCGGGACACCAGAGACCCAGTACTTC
TRBJ2-4,once,.,TRBV2,CASSRTVIAKNIQYF,TGTGCCAGCAGTCGGACAGTGATAGCCAAAAACATTCAGTACTTC
TRBJ1-1,.,TRBD1,TRBV5-1,CASSSKTGVDTEAFF,TGCGCCAGCAGCTCAAAGACAGGGGTCGACACTGAAGCTTTCTTT
TRBJ2-3,.,.,TRBV4-1,CASSQYAGTDTQYF,TGCGCCAGCAGCCAATACGCAGGCACAGATACGCAGTATTTT